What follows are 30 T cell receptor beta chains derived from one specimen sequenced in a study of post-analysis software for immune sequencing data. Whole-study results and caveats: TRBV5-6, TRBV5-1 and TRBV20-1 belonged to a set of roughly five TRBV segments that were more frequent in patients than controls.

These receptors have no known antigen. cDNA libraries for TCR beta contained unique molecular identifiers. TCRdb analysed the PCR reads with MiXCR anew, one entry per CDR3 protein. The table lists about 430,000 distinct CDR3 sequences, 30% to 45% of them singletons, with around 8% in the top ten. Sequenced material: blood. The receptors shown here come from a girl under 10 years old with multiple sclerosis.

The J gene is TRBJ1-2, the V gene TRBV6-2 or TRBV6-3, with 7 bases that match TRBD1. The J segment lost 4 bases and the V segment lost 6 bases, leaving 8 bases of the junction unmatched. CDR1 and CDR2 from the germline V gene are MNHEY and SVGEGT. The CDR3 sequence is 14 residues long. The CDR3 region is CASSGDSRIYGYTF. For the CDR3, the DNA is TGTGCCAGCAGCGGGGACAGCCGTATCTATGGCTACACCTTC.

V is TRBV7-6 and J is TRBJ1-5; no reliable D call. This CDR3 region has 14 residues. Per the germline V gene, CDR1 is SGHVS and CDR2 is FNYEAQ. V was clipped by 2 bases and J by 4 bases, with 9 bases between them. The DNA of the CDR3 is TGTGCCAGCAGCTTATACCGGGGAAATCAGCCCCAGCATTTT. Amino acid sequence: CASSLYRGNQPQHF.

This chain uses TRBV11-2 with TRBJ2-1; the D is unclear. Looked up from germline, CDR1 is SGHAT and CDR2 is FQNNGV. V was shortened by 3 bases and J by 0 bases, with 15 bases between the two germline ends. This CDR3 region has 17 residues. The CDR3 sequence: CASSFPIIIGSYNEQFF. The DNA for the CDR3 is TGTGCCAGCAGCTTTCCCATAATAATTGGCTCCTACAATGAGCAGTTCTTC.

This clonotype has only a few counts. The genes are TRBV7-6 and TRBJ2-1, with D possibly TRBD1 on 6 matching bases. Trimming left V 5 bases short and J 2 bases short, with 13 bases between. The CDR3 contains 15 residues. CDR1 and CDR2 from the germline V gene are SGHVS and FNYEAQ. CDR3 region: CASSQDSSTYNEQFF. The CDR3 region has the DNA TGTGCCAGCAGCCAGGACAGCTCGACCTACAATGAGCAGTTCTTC.

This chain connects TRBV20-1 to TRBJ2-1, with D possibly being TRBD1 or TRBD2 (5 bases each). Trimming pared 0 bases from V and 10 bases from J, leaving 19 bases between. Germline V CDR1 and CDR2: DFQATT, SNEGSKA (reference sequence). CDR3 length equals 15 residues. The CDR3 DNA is TGCAGTGCTAGAGAAGAGGGGAGCGGAAACGGGGAGCAGTTCTTC. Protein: CSAREEGSGNGEQFF.

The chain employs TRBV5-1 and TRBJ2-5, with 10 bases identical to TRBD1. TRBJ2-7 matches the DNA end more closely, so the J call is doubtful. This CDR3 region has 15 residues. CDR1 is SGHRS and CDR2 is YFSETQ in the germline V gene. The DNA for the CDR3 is TGCGCCAGCAGCTTCCGGGACAGGGGATTGGACGAGCAGTACTTC. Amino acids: CASSFRDRGLDEQYF.

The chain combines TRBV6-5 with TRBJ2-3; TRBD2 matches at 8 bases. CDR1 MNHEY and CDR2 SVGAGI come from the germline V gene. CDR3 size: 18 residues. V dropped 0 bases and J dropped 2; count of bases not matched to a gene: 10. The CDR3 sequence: CASSYSVAGLINTDTQYF. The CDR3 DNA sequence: TGTGCCAGCAGTTACTCTGTAGCGGGACTAATAAACACAGATACGCAGTATTTT.

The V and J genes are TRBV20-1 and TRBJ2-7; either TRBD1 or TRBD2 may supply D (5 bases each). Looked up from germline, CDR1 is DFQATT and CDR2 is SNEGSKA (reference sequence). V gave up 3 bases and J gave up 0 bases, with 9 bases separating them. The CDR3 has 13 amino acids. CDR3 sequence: CSARRGTSYEQYF. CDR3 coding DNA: TGCAGTGCTAGGAGGGGAACCTCCTACGAGCAGTACTTC.

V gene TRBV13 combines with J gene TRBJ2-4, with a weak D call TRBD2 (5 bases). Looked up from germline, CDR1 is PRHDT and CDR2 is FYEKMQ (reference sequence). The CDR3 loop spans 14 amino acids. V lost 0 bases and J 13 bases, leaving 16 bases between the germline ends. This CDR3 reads CASSLGQTLREQYF. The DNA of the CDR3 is TGTGCCAGCAGCTTAGGACAGACGTTAAGGGAGCAGTACTTC. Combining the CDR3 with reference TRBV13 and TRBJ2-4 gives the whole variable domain AAGVIQSPRHLIKEKRETATLKCYPIPRHDTVYWYQQGPGQDPQFLISFYEKMQSDKGSIPDRFSAQQFSDYHSELNMSSLELGDSALYFCASSLGQTLREQYFGAGTRLSVL.

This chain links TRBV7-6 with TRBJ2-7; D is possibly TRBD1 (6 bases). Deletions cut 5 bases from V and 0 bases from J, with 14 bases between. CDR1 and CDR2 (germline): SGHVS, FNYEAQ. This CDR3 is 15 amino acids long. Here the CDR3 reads CASSDRGQSSYEQYF. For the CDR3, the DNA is TGTGCCAGCAGCGACCGAGGACAGAGCTCCTACGAGCAGTACTTC.

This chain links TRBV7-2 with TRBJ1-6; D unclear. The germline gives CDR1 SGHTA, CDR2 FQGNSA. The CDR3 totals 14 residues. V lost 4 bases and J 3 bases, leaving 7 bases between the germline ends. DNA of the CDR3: TGTGCCAGCAGCTCCCGGGTCTATAATTCACCCCTCCACTTT. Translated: CASSSRVYNSPLHF.

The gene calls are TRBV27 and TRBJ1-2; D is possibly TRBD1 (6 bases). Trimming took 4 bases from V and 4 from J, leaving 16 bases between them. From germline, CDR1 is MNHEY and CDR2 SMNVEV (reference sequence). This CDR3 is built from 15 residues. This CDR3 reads CASSSYIRGGYGYTF. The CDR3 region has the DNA TGTGCCAGCAGTTCCTACATCAGGGGCGGCTATGGCTACACCTTC.

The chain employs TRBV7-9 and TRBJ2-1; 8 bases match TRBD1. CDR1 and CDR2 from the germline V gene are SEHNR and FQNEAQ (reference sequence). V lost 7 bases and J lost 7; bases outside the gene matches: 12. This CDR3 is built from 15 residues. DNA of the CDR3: TGTGCCAGCAAAAGACAGGGGAGTCGCGTGAATGAGCAGTTCTTC. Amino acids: CASKRQGSRVNEQFF.

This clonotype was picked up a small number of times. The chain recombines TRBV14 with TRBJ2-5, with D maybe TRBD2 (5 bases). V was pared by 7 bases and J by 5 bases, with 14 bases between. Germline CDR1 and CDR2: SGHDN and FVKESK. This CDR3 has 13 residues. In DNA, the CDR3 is TGTGCCAGCACCTCTTTAGCGTCTGAGACCCAGTACTTC. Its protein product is CASTSLASETQYF.

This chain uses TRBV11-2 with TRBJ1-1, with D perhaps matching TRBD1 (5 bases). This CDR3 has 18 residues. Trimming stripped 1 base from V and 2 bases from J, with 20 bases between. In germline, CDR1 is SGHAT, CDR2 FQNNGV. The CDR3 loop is CASSLVPLLTVGNTEAFF. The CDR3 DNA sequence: TGTGCCAGCAGCTTAGTCCCCCTCCTGACAGTGGGTAACACTGAAGCTTTCTTT. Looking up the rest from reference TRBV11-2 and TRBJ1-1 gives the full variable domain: EAGVAQSPRYKIIEKRQSVAFWCNPISGHATLYWYQQILGQGPKLLIQFQNNGVVDDSQLPKDRFSAERLKGVDSTLKIQPAKLEDSAVYLCASSLVPLLTVGNTEAFFGQGTRLTVV.

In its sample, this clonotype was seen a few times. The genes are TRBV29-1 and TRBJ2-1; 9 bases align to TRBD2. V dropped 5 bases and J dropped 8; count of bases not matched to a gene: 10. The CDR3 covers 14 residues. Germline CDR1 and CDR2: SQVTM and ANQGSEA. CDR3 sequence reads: CSVHVLAGRDEQFF. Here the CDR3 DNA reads TGCAGCGTTCACGTCCTAGCGGGAAGGGATGAGCAGTTCTTC.

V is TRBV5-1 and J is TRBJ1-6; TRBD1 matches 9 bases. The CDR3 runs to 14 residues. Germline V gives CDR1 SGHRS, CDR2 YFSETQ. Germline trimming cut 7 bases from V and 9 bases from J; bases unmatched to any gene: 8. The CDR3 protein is CASEPGQGSSPLHF. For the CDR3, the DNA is TGCGCCAGCGAGCCGGGACAGGGAAGTTCACCCCTCCACTTT.

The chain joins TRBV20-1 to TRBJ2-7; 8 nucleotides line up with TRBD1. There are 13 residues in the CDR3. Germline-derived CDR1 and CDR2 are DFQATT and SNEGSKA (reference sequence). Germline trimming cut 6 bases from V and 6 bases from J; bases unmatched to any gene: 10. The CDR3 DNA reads TGCAGTGCCTTAGACAGGGGCGGGTCCGAGCAGTACTTC. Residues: CSALDRGGSEQYF.

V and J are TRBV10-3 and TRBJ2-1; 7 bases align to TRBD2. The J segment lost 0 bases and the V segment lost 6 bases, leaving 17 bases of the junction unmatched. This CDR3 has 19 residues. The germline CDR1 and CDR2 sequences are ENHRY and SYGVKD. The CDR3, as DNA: TGTGCCATCAGCGACGCTAGCGGTCGGGTTCCAAGCTCCTACAATGAGCAGTTCTTC. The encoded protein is CAISDASGRVPSSYNEQFF.

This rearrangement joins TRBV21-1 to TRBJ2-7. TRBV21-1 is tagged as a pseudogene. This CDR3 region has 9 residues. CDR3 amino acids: CASPYEQYF. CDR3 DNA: TGTGCCAGCCCCTACGAGCAGTACTTC.

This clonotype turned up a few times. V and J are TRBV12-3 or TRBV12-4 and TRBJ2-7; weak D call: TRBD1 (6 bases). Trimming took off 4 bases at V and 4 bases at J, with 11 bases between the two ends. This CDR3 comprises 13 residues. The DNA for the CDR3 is TGTGCCAGCAGTTATACAGGGAGATACGAGCAGTACTTC. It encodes CASSYTGRYEQYF.

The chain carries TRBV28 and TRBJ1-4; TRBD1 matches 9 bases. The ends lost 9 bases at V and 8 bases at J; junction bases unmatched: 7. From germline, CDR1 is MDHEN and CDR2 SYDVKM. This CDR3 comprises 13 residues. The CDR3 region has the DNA TGTGCCAGTCGTACAGGGGGCGAAGAAAAACTGTTTTTT. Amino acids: CASRTGGEEKLFF.

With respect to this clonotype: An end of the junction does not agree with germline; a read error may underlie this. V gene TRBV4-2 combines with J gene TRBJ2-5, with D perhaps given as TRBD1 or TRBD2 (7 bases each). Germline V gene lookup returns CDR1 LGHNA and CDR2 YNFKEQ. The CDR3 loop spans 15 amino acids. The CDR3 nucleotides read TGTACCAGCAGCCAGGGGGTGACTAGCTTACAGACCCAGTACTTC. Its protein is CTSSQGVTSLQTQYF.

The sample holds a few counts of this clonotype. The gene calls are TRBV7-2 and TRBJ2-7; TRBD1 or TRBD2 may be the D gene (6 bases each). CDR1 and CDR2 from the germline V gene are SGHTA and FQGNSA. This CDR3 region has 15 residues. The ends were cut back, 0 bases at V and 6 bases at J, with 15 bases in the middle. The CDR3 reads CASSLALTGRTEQYF. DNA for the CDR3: TGTGCCAGCAGCTTAGCGCTTACAGGGAGGACCGAGCAGTACTTC.

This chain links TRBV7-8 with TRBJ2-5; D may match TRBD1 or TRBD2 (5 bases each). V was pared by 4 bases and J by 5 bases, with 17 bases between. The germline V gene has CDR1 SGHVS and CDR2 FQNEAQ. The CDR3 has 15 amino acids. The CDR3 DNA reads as TGTGCCAGCAGCTACGCAGGGTCCACTAGGGAGACCCAGTACTTC. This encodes CASSYAGSTRETQYF.

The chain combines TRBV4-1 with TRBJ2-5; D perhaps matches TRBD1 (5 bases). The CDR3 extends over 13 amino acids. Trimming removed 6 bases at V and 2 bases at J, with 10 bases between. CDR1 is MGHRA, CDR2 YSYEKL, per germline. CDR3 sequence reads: CASSVRAQETQYF. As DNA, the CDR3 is TGCGCCAGCAGTGTCAGGGCTCAAGAGACCCAGTACTTC.

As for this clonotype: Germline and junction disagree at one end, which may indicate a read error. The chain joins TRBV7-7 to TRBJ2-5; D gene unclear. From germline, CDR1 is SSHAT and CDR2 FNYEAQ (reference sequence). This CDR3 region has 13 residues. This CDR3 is CASSLVQQETQYF. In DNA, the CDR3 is TGTGCTAGCAGCTTAGTCCAGCAAGAGACCCAGTACTTC.

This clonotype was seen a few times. For the CDR3, the DNA is TGTGCCAGCAGCCAAGATCCATGGGAACATGAGCAGTTCTTC. Its protein is CASSQDPWEHEQFF. The chain links TRBV14 to TRBJ2-1; D is ambiguous. The CDR3 is 14 amino acids. Germline V gene lookup returns CDR1 SGHDN and CDR2 FVKESK. Trimming left V 0 bases short and J 8 bases short, with 11 bases between.

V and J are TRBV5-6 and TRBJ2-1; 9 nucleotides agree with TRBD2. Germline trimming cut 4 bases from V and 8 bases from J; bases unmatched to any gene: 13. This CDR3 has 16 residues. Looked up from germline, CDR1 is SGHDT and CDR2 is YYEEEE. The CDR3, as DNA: TGTGCCAGCAGCCCGGGACGAGCGGGGGGAAGGGATGAGCAGTTCTTC. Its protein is CASSPGRAGGRDEQFF.

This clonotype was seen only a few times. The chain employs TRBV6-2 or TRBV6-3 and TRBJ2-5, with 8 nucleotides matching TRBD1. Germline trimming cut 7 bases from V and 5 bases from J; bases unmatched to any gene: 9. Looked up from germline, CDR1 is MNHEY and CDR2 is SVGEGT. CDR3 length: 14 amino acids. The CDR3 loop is CASNRQGARETQYF. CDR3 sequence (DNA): TGTGCCAGCAACCGGCAGGGGGCTCGGGAGACCCAGTACTTC.